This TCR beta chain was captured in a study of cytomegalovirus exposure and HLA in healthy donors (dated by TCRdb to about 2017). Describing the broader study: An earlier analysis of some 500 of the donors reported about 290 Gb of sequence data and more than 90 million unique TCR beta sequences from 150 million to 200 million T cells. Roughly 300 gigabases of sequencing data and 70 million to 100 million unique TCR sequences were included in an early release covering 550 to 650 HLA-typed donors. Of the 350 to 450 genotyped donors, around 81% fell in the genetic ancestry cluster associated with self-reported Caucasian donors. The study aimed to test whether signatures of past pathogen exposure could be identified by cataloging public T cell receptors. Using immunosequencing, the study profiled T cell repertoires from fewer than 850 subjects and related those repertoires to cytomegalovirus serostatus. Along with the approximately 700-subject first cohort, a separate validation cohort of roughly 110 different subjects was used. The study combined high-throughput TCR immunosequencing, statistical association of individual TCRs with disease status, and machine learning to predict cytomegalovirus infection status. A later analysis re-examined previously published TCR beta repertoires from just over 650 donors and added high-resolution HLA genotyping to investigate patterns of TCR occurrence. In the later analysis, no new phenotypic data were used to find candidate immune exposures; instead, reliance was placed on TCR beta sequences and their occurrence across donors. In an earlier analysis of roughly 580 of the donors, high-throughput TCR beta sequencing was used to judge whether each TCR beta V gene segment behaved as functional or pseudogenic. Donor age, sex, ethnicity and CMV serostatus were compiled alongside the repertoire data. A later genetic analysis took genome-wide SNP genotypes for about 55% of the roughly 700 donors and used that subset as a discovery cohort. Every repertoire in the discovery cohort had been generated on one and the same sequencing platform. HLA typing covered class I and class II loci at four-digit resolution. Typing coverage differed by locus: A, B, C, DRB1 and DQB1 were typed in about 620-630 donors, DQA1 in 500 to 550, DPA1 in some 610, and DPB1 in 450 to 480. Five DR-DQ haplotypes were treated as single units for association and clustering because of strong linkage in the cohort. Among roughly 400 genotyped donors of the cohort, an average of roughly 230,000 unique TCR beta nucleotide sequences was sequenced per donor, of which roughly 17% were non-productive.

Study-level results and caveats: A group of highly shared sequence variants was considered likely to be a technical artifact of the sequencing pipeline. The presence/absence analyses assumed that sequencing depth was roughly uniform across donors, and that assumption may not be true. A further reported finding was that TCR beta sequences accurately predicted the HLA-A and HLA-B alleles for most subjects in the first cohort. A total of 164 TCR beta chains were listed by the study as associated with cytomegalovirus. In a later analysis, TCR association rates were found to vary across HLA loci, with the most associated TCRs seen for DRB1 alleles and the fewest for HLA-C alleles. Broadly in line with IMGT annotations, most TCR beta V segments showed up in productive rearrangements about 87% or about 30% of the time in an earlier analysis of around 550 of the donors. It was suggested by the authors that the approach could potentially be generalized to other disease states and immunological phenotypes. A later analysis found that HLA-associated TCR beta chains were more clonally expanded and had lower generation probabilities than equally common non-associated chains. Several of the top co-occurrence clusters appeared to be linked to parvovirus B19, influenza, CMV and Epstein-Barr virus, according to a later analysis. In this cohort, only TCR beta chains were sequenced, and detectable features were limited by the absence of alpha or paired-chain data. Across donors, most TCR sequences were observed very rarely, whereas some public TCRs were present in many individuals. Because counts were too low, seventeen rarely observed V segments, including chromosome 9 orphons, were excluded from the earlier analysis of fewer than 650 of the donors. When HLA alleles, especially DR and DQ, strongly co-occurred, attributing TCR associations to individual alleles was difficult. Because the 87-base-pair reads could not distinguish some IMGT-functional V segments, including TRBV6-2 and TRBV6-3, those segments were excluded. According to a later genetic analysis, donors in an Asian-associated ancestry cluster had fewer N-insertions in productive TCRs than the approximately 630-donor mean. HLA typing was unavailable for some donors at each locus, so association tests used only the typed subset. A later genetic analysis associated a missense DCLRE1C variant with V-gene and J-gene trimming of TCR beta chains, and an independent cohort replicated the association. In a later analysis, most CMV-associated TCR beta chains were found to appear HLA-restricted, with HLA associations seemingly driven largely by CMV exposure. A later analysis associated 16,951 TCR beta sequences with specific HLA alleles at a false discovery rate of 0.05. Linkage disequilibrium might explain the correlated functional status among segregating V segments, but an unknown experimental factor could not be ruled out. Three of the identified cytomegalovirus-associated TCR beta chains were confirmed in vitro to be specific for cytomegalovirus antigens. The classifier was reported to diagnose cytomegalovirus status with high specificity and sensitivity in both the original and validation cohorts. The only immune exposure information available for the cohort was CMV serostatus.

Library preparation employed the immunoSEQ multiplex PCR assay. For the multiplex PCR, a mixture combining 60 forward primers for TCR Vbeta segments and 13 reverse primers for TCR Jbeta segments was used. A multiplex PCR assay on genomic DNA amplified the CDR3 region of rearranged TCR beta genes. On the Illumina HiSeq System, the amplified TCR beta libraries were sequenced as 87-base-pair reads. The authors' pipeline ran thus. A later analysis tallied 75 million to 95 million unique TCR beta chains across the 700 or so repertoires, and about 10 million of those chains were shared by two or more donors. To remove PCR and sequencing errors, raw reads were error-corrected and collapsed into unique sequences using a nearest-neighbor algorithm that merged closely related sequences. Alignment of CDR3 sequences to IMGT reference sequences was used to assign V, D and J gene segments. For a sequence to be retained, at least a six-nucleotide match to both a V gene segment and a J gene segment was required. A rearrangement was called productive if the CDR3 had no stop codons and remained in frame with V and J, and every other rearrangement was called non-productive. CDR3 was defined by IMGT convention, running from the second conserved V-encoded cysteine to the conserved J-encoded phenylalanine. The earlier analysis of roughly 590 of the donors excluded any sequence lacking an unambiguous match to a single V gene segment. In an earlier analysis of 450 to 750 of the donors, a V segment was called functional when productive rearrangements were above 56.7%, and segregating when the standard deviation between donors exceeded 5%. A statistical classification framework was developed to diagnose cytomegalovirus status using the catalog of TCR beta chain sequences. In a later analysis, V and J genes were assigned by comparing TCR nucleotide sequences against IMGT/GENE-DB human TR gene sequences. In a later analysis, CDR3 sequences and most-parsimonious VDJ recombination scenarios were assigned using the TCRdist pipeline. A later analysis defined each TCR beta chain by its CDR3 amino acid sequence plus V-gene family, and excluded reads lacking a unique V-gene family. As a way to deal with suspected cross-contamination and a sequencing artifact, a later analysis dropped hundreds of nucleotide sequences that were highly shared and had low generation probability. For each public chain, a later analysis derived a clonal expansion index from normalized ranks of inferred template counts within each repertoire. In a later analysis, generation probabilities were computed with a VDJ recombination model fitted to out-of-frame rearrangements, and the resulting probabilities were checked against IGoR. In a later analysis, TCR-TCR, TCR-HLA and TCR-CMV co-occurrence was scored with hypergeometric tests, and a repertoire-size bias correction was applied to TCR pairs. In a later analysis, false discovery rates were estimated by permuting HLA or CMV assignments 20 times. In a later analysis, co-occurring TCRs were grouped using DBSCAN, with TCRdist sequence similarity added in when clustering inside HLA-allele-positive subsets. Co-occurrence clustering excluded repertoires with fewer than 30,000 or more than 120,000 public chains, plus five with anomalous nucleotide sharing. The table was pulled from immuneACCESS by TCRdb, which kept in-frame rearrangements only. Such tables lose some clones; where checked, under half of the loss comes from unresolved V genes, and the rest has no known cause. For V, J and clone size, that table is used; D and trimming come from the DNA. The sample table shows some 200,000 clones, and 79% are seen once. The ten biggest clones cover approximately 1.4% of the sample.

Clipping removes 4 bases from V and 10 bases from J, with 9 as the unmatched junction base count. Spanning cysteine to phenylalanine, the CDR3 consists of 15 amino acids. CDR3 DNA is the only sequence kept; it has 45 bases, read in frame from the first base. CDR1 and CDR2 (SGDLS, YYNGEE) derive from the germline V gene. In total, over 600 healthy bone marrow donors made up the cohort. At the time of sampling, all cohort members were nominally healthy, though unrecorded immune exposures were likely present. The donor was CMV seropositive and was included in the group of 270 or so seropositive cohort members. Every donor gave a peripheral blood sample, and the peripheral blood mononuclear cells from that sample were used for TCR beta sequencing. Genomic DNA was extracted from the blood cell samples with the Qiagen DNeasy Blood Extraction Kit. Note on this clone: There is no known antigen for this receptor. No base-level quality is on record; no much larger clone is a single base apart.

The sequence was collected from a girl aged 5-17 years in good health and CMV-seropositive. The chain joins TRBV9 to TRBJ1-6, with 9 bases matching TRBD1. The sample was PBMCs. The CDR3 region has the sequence CASSSDRGLDSPLHF. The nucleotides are TGTGCCAGCAGCTCCGACAGGGGGTTGGACTCACCCCTCCACTTT.